This TCR beta chain was identified in a study of OX40 agonist ivuxolimab in advanced cancers. In the study overall: An anti-OX40 (CD134) antibody with agonistic activity, ivuxolimab, was administered to patients. It was permissible to have had prior anti-PD-1, anti-PD-L1 or anti-CTLA-4 therapy, and around 41% had some.

About this clone itself: Its antigen is unknown.

With V trimmed by 2 bases and J by 3 bases, 1 base remained unmatched. Germline V gene lookup returns CDR1 LGHNA and CDR2 YNFKEQ. This CDR3 is 14 amino acids long. Study observations and caveats: With doses of 0.1 to 3.0 mg/kg, CD4+ and CD8+ blood T cells had undergone clonal expansion by week 6. Mean expanded clone counts were higher in CD8+ than CD4+ T cells.

Repertoires were generated with immunoSEQ multiplex PCR, while TCRdb's copy carries only in-frame clones and drops some. Here the sample spans 12,000 or so clones, 60% to 80% being singletons. This specimen consisted of CD4+ or CD8+ T cells sorted from blood, obtained in a trial of the OX40 agonist ivuxolimab. This TCR derives from an adult with an advanced solid tumor such as melanoma, head and neck, liver or kidney cancer. The rearrangement links TRBV4-2 to TRBJ2-7, with 10 positions matching TRBD2. The CDR3 DNA sequence: TGTGCCAGCAGCCAAACTAGCGGGGTCTACGAGCAGTACTTC. Protein product: CASSQTSGVYEQYF.